The entry below gives a single T cell receptor (beta chain) sequence along with its context. CDR3 length equals 17 residues. With 5 bases clipped from V and 4 bases from J, the junction kept 8 bases outside the gene matches. Germline values: CDR1 PRHDT, CDR2 FYEKMQ (reference sequence). Molecular barcoding with unique molecular identifiers was used for the TCRbeta library. TCRdb re-derived calls from the PCR reads in MiXCR, one entry per CDR3 protein. The sample has about a million distinct CDR3 sequences; about 29% are singletons. The sample comes from a study of T-cell reconstitution after alpha-beta-depleted transplantation in children.

The rearrangement uses TRBV13 and TRBJ2-1; TRBD2 agrees at 13 bases. The clonotype originates from a boy under two years old who had a stem cell transplant for SCID, so the T cells may come from the graft donor. Sample: PBMCs, mostly from graft donor cells, taken 360 days after TCRalphabeta/CD19-depleted stem cell transplant. Here the CDR3 DNA reads TGTGCCAGCAGCGGCCCCGGACTAGCGGGGGTATACAATGAGCAGTTCTTC. Translated: CASSGPGLAGVYNEQFF.